This TCR beta chain came from a study of blood T cells in healthy people across ages. The CDR3 loop spans 15 amino acids. Next came a second PCR, run for about 6 to 12 cycles, which used a sample-barcoded 5' primer along with a J-beta primer mix. Carrying 12 random nucleotides, a template-switch adaptor labeled each individual cDNA molecule. TCRdb processed the 5' RACE reads anew with MiXCR; each CDR3 protein has one entry. The sample includes about 730,000 distinct CDR3 sequences, 35% to 45% of them seen just once. The chain couples TRBV21-1 to TRBJ2-1; the table's D gene call, TRBD2, was not cross checked with the DNA. TRBV21-1 is given as a pseudogene. The sequencing input was blood. The source of this sequence is a woman aged 55-69 years in good health. CDR3 nucleotides: TGTGCCAGCGCCGCTTGGGGTAGGGAAAACTACGAGCAGTTCTTC. It is translated as CASAAWGRENYEQFF.